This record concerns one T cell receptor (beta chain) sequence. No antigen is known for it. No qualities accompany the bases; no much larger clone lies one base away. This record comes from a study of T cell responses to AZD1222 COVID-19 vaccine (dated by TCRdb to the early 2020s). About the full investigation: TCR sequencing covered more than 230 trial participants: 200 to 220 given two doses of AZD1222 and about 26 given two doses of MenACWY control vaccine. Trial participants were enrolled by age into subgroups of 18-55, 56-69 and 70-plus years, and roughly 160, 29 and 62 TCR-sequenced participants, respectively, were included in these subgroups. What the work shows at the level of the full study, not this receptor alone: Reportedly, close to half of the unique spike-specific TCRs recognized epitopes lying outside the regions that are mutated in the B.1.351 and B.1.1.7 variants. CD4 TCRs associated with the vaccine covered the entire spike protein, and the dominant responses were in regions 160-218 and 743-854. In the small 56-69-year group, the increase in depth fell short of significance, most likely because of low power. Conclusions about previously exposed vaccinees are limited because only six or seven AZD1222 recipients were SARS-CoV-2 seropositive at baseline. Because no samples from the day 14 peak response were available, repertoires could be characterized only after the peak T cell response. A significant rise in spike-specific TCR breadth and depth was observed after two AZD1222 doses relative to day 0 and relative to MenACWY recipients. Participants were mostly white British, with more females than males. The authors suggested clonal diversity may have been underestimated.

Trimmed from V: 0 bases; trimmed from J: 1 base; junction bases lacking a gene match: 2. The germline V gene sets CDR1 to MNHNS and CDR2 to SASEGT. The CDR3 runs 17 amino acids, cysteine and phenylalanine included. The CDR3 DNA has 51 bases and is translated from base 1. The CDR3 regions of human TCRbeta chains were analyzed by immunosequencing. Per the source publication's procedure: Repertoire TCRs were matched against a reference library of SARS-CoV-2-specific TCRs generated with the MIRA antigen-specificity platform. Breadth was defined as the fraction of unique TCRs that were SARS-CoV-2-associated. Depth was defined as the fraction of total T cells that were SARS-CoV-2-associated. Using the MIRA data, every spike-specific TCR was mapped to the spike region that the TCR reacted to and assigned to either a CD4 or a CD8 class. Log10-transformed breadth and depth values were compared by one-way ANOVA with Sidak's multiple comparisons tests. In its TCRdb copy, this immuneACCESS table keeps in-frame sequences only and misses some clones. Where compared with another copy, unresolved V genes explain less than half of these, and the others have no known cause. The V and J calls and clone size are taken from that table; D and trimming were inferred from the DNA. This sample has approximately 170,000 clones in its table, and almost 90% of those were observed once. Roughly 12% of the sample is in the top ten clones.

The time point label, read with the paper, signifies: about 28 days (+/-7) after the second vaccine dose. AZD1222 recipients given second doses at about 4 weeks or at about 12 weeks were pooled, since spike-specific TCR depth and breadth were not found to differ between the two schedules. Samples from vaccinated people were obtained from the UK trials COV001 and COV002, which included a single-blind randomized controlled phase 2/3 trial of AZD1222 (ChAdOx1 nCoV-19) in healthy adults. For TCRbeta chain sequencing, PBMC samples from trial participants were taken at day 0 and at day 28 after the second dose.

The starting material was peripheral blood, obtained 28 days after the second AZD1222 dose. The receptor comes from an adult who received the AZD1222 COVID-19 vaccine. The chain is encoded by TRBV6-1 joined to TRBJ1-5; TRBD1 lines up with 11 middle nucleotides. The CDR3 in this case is CASSEAGTGGSNQPQHF. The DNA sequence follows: TGTGCCAGCAGTGAAGCGGGGACAGGGGGAAGCAATCAGCCCCAGCATTTT.